These 15 T cell receptor beta chains share one sample of origin, sequenced in a study of blood T cell repertoires in COVID-19. Method: immunoSEQ multiplex PCR; TCRdb's copy keeps in-frame clones and lacks some. The sample holds hundreds of thousands of clones; nearly 90% are singletons and the top ten take approximately 12%. The sequencing input was peripheral blood. These receptors came from a woman in her twenties or thirties with COVID-19, enrolled during active disease.

The V gene is TRBV7-9, the J gene TRBJ2-2; TRBD1 aligns across 8 bases. The CDR3 sequence is 18 residues long. Germline CDR1 is SEHNR and CDR2 is FQNEAQ (reference sequence). V trimming: 7 bases; J trimming: 0 bases; junction bases outside the gene matches: 13. CDR3 sequence reads: CASTHYQGAPANTGELFF. The CDR3 DNA sequence: TGTGCCAGCACCCATTATCAGGGGGCCCCCGCGAACACCGGGGAGCTGTTTTTT.

This clone was seen only a few times. The chain combines TRBV11-3 with TRBJ2-1; D might be TRBD2 (5 bases). The CDR3 spans 15 residues. Trimming removed 2 bases at V and 0 bases at J, with 8 bases between. Germline V gene lookup returns CDR1 SGHNT and CDR2 YENEEA. In DNA form, the CDR3 reads TGTGCCAGCAGCTTATCCGGACTCTCCTACAATGAGCAGTTCTTC. Encoded protein: CASSLSGLSYNEQFF.

As DNA, the CDR3 is TGTGCCAGCAGTAAAATGGGGGACAGCTCCTACGAGCAGTACTTC. It is translated as CASSKMGDSSYEQYF. The chain uses TRBV5-6 and TRBJ2-7; 7 bases line up with TRBD1. V dropped 5 bases and J dropped 0; count of bases not matched to a gene: 8. CDR1 and CDR2 (germline): SGHDT, YYEEEE. This CDR3 contains 15 residues.

J is TRBJ2-5 and V is TRBV23-1; D is perhaps TRBD2 (5 bases). TRBV23-1 is known as an ORF, though its function is uncertain. Trimming left V 2 bases short and J 5 bases short, with 18 bases between. The CDR3 covers 16 residues. The chain's CDR3 is CASSQVPGCLEETQYF. The DNA for the CDR3 is TGCGCCAGCAGTCAAGTCCCGGGGTGTCTGGAGGAGACCCAGTACTTC.

V gene TRBV10-1 combines with J gene TRBJ2-5, with 8 bases aligning to TRBD1. The trim removed 7 bases at V and 2 bases at J, leaving 6 bases unmatched. This CDR3 is 14 amino acids long. Germline V gives CDR1 WNHNN, CDR2 SYGVQD (reference sequence). The CDR3 DNA reads TGCGCCAGCACTAGACAGGGGACGCAAGAGACCCAGTACTTC. Protein product: CASTRQGTQETQYF.

This clone appeared once. The CDR3 DNA is TGTGCCAGCAGTGAAGGCAGGGGAAGCGAAAAACTGTTTTTT. Encoded protein: CASSEGRGSEKLFF. This sequence joins TRBV6-1 and TRBJ1-4; maybe TRBD1 (6 bases). The CDR3 is 14 residues long. Germline CDR1 reads MNHNS; CDR2 reads SASEGT. V lost 1 base and J 8 bases, leaving 11 bases between the germline ends.

The chain uses TRBV3-1 (or the pseudogene TRBV3-2) and TRBJ2-3, with 7 bases aligning to TRBD2. There are 13 residues in the CDR3. Germline-derived CDR1 and CDR2 are LGHDT and YNNKEL (reference sequence). Losses at the gene ends were 0 bases for V and 11 bases for J; bases not matched to a gene: 5. CDR3 sequence: CASSQETGGGQYF. The CDR3 DNA sequence: TGTGCCAGCAGCCAAGAGACGGGCGGGGGGCAGTATTTT.

The CDR3 sequence: CASSLGLSTLAGDSTDTQYF. CDR3 in DNA: TGTGCCAGCAGCTTAGGACTCTCTACTTTAGCGGGGGACAGCACAGATACGCAGTATTTT. The chain uses TRBV13 and TRBJ2-3, with TRBD2 matching 9 bases. CDR3 length equals 20 residues. Per the germline V gene, CDR1 is PRHDT and CDR2 is FYEKMQ (reference sequence). V gave up 0 bases and J gave up 0 bases; unmatched junction bases: 13.

CDR3 loop: CASSTLITSGEIETQYF. The CDR3 nucleotides are TGTGCCAGCAGCACCCTTATTACTAGCGGGGAAATAGAGACCCAGTACTTC. V gene TRBV5-5 combines with J gene TRBJ2-5, with 10 nucleotides matching TRBD2. V lost 4 bases and J lost 4; bases outside the gene matches: 13. This CDR3 has 17 residues. Germline V gene sequence: CDR1 SGHKS, CDR2 YYEKEE (reference sequence).

In the case of this clone: The junction shows a germline mismatch at one end, possibly a read error. The CDR3 DNA reads TGTGCCAGCAGTGACCCCGGGGTGAACACTGAAGTTTTCTTT. Translated: CASSDPGVNTEVFF. The chain employs TRBV2 and TRBJ1-1, with unresolved D. In germline, CDR1 is SNHLY, CDR2 FYNNEI. This CDR3 contains 14 residues. Variable domain in full (rest from reference TRBV2 and TRBJ1-1): EPEVTQTPSHQVTQMGQEVILRCVPISNHLYFYWYRQILGQKVEFLVSFYNNEISEKSEIFDDQFSVERPDGSNFTLKIRSTKLEDSAMYFCASSDPGVNTEVFFGQGTRLTVV.

The sample holds a few counts of this clone. This rearrangement joins TRBV18 to TRBJ1-1; a weak D match, TRBD1 (6 bases). The CDR3 consists of 15 residues. Trimming took off 6 bases at V and 7 bases at J, with 21 bases between the two ends. Germline V gene sequence: CDR1 KGHSH, CDR2 LQKENI. The CDR3 coding sequence is TGTGCCAGCTCCCCGCCAAGGGGGGGACGAAATGAAGCTTTCTTT. This gives the protein CASSPPRGGRNEAFF.

The V call is TRBV11-2, the J call TRBJ1-1; D not certain. The CDR3 sequence is 14 residues long. Looked up from germline, CDR1 is SGHAT and CDR2 is FQNNGV. V lost 5 bases and J lost 6, with 16 bases in between. The CDR3, as DNA: TGTGCCAGCAGCCCCTCACCGCGGGTTCCTGAAGCTTTCTTT. It encodes CASSPSPRVPEAFF.

The genes are TRBV27 and TRBJ2-7; possible D gene TRBD2, 5 bases. V was clipped by 6 bases and J by 2 bases, with 14 bases between them. Germline values: CDR1 MNHEY, CDR2 SMNVEV (reference sequence). The length of the CDR3 is 14 residues. The CDR3 nucleotides are TGTGCCAGCAGGAGAGTCCGGGAAGCCTACGAGCAGTACTTC. Residues: CASRRVREAYEQYF.

The CDR3 DNA reads TGTGCCAGCAGCGCCCGGGGGGCCAAGTATAGCAATCAGCCCCAGCATTTT. This encodes CASSARGAKYSNQPQHF. The chain has TRBV5-6 and TRBJ1-5; possible D gene TRBD1, 6 bases. The CDR3 covers 17 residues. The germline V and J ends were trimmed by 4 bases and 0 bases, with 17 bases remaining between them. The germline CDR1 and CDR2 sequences are SGHDT and YYEEEE.

The chain has TRBV30 and TRBJ2-7; TRBD2 matches 7 bases. This CDR3 is 14 amino acids long. J gave up 0 bases and V 2 bases, and 4 bases lay outside the gene matches. The germline gives CDR1 GTSNPN, CDR2 SVGIG (reference sequence). The DNA of the CDR3 is TGTGCCTGGAGTTTCGGGGGGAACTCCTACGAGCAGTACTTC. Amino acids: CAWSFGGNSYEQYF.